A single sample gave rise to the 31 T cell receptor beta chains below, sequenced in a study of OX40 agonist ivuxolimab in advanced cancers. Profiled with immunoSEQ multiplex PCR; TCRdb holds only in-frame clones, not every one. Of some 70,000 clones listed, roughly four fifths are singletons. Sequenced here: CD4+ or CD8+ T cells sorted from blood, sampled in a trial of the OX40 agonist ivuxolimab. These receptors originate from an adult with an advanced solid tumor such as melanoma, head and neck, liver or kidney cancer.

Concerning this clone: At one end, the junction sequence differs from germline, possibly due to a read error. The rearrangement links TRBV27 to TRBJ1-5; no clear D gene. This CDR3 spans 14 amino acids. The germline CDR1 and CDR2 sequences are MNHEY and SMNVEV (reference sequence). The CDR3 bases are TGTGCCAGCAGGGTTTCAAACTTCAATCAGTCCCAGCATTTT. Its translation: CASRVSNFNQSQHF.

V usage is TRBV30 and J usage is TRBJ2-7; perhaps TRBD2 as D (5 bases). The CDR3 runs to 14 residues. The V end was cut by 3 bases, the J end by 3 bases, with 15 bases between. Germline V gene lookup returns CDR1 GTSNPN and CDR2 SVGIG (reference sequence). The CDR3 loop reads CAWRVAFGLYEQYF. The CDR3 DNA is TGTGCCTGGAGAGTAGCGTTTGGCCTCTACGAGCAGTACTTC. Together with reference TRBV30 and TRBJ2-7, the CDR3 gives the full variable domain: SQTIHQWPATLVQPVGSPLSLECTVEGTSNPNLYWYRQAAGRGLQLLFYSVGIGQISSEVPQNLSASRPQDRQFILSSKKLLLSDSGFYLCAWRVAFGLYEQYFGPGTRLTVT.

This rearrangement joins TRBV15 to TRBJ1-2; unclear D gene. The germline V and J ends were trimmed by 0 bases and 2 bases, with 1 base remaining between them. In germline, CDR1 is LNHNV, CDR2 YYDKDF (reference sequence). This CDR3 has 12 amino acids. CDR3 loop: CATSRDNYGYTF. The CDR3 DNA sequence: TGTGCCACCAGCAGAGACAACTATGGCTACACCTTC.

This clone was seen only a few times. V and J are TRBV7-9 and TRBJ2-2; possibly TRBD1 for D (6 bases). The V and J ends lost 7 bases and 0 bases respectively, with 12 bases between them. This CDR3 has 15 residues. Germline values: CDR1 SEHNR, CDR2 FQNEAQ (reference sequence). In DNA, the CDR3 is TGTGCCAGCACCCACAGGGCTTCGAACACCGGGGAGCTGTTTTTT. Protein: CASTHRASNTGELFF.

The chain is built from TRBV9 and TRBJ2-2; weak D call: TRBD2 (6 bases). V lost 0 bases, J lost 7 bases, and 16 bases lay in between. This CDR3 has 16 residues. Germline CDR1 and CDR2: SGDLS and YYNGEE. The CDR3 loop reads CASSVAGVGNGGELFF. For the CDR3, the DNA is TGTGCCAGCAGCGTAGCGGGGGTGGGTAACGGCGGGGAGCTGTTTTTT. The full variable domain, with the rest looked up from reference TRBV9 and TRBJ2-2, is DSGVTQTPKHLITATGQRVTLRCSPRSGDLSVYWYQQSLDQGLQFLIQYYNGEERAKGNILERFSAQQFPDLHSELNLSSLELGDSALYFCASSVAGVGNGGELFFGEGSRLTVL.

The chain carries TRBV6-5 and TRBJ1-4; possibly TRBD1 for D (5 bases). The CDR3 consists of 14 residues. Between the trimmed V and J ends, which lost 2 bases and 5 bases, there was a span of 9 bases. Germline loops: CDR1 MNHEY, CDR2 SVGAGI. The CDR3 loop reads CASSYRGANEKLFF. The CDR3 DNA reads TGTGCCAGCAGTTACCGCGGGGCAAATGAAAAACTGTTTTTT.

This chain's CDR3 is CASSRRGGANTEAFF. CDR3 DNA: TGTGCCAGCAGTAGGCGAGGGGGTGCTAACACTGAAGCTTTCTTT. The V gene is TRBV6-5, the J gene TRBJ1-1; D might be TRBD1 (6 bases). CDR3 size: 15 residues. V gave up 5 bases and J gave up 2 bases, with 15 bases separating them. CDR1 MNHEY and CDR2 SVGAGI come from the germline V gene.

This clone was seen a few times. The CDR3: CASSRVSNEQFF. As DNA, the CDR3 is TGTGCCAGCAGCCGTGTCAGCAATGAGCAGTTCTTC. J is TRBJ2-1 and V is TRBV5-8; D gene ambiguous. Germline V gives CDR1 SGHTS, CDR2 YDEGEE. The V and J ends lost 4 bases and 6 bases respectively, with 8 bases between them. The CDR3 extends over 12 amino acids.

The gene calls are TRBV19 and TRBJ1-2; D is undetermined. The CDR3 is 14 amino acids. V was pared by 6 bases and J by 4 bases, with 15 bases between. The germline CDR1 and CDR2 sequences are LNHDA and SQIVND (reference sequence). The CDR3 sequence is CASSPVSIGYGYTF. Here the CDR3 DNA reads TGTGCCAGTAGCCCTGTGAGTATCGGCTATGGCTACACCTTC.

The chain links TRBV27 to TRBJ2-7; D unresolved. Germline V CDR1 and CDR2: MNHEY, SMNVEV (reference sequence). V was shortened by 3 bases and J by 3 bases, with 12 bases between the two germline ends. The CDR3 totals 14 residues. For the CDR3, the DNA is TGTGCCAGCAGTTTGACTGCCCTTAGCTACGAGCAGTACTTC. It codes for CASSLTALSYEQYF.

The chain recombines TRBV7-2 with TRBJ2-3; 9 positions match TRBD2. This CDR3 region has 16 residues. The germline V gene has CDR1 SGHTA and CDR2 FQGNSA. The V and J ends lost 3 bases and 2 bases, in that order; junction bases with no gene match: 6. The CDR3 region has the DNA TGTGCCAGCAGCTTTAGCGGGAGCTACATCACAGATACGCAGTATTTT. Protein: CASSFSGSYITDTQYF.

This chain links TRBV5-4 with TRBJ2-6; D not resolved. In germline, CDR1 is SGHNT, CDR2 YYREEE (reference sequence). Trimming removed 4 bases at V and 0 bases at J, with 8 bases between. The CDR3 length is 15 residues. In DNA, the CDR3 is TGTGCCAGCAGCGGGTTGAACTCTGGGGCCAACGTCCTGACTTTC. Translated, it gives CASSGLNSGANVLTF.

Note on this clone: One end of the junction fails to match germline, which may point to a read error. The rearrangement links TRBV7-9 to TRBJ2-5; D not resolved. From germline, CDR1 is SEHNR and CDR2 FQNEAQ (reference sequence). This CDR3 comprises 11 residues. The CDR3 DNA reads as TGTGCCAGCATCTTAAAAGAGACCCAGTACTTC. It is translated as CASILKETQYF.

This chain uses TRBV7-7 with TRBJ2-5, with D possibly being TRBD1 or TRBD2 (6 bases each). CDR3 length: 14 residues. With 2 bases removed from V and 2 bases from J, the gap between germline ends came to 9 bases. CDR1 is SSHAT and CDR2 is FNYEAQ in the germline V gene (reference sequence). Here the CDR3 reads CASSLIGGQETQYF. The CDR3 bases are TGTGCCAGCAGCTTAATAGGGGGGCAAGAGACCCAGTACTTC.

The chain joins TRBV7-6 to TRBJ2-5, with 15 bases lining up with TRBD2. The CDR3 loop spans 16 amino acids. Germline values: CDR1 SGHVS, CDR2 FNYEAQ. After removal of 5 bases from V and 3 bases from J, the junction contained 4 bases not matched to a gene. The CDR3 DNA sequence: TGTGCCAGCAGCCGCGGACTAGCGGGAGGGGAAGAGACCCAGTACTTC. This gives the protein CASSRGLAGGEETQYF.

This clone was detected once. The chain uses TRBV7-7 and TRBJ1-4; no reliable D call. The CDR3 spans 15 residues. Trimming stripped 1 base from V and 2 bases from J, with 8 bases between. The germline V gene has CDR1 SSHAT and CDR2 FNYEAQ (reference sequence). The CDR3 here is CASSLGLGTNEKLFF. The DNA of the CDR3 is TGTGCCAGCAGCTTAGGATTGGGTACTAATGAAAAACTGTTTTTT. The whole variable domain, remainder taken from reference TRBV7-7 and TRBJ1-4, is GAGVSQSPRYKVTKRGQDVTLRCDPISSHATLYWYQQALGQGPEFLTYFNYEAQPDKSGLPSDRFSAERPEGSISTLTIQRTEQRDSAMYRCASSLGLGTNEKLFFGSGTQLSVL.

This rearrangement joins TRBV11-3 to TRBJ2-5, with 10 bases matching TRBD2. CDR1 SGHNT and CDR2 YENEEA come from the germline V gene. The junction had 2 bases not matched to a gene; V was cut back by 1 base and J by 0 bases. The CDR3 covers 16 residues. In DNA, the CDR3 is TGTGCCAGCAGCTTAGTTACTAGCGGGGACCAAGAGACCCAGTACTTC. This translates into CASSLVTSGDQETQYF.

The chain is built from TRBV7-2 and TRBJ1-2; 11 positions agree with TRBD1. In germline, CDR1 is SGHTA, CDR2 FQGNSA. J gave up 8 bases and V 0 bases, and 5 bases lay outside the gene matches. This CDR3 is 15 amino acids long. The CDR3, as DNA: TGTGCCAGCAGCTTAGCCGGGGGACAGGGGGACGGCTACACCTTC. It specifies CASSLAGGQGDGYTF.

The rearrangement uses TRBV27 and TRBJ2-2; 16 bases fit TRBD2. After removal of 8 bases from V and 7 bases from J, the junction contained 7 bases not matched to a gene. CDR1 and CDR2 from the germline V gene are MNHEY and SMNVEV (reference sequence). The CDR3 is 16 amino acids. The chain's CDR3 is CASVGLAGGRFGELFF. The CDR3 DNA is TGTGCCAGCGTGGGACTAGCGGGAGGGCGGTTCGGGGAGCTGTTTTTT.

The chain recombines TRBV5-5 with TRBJ1-1; D not certain. This CDR3 is 14 amino acids long. Trimming shortened V by 2 bases and J by 4 bases, and 12 bases separated the two germline ends. Germline V gene sequence: CDR1 SGHKS, CDR2 YYEKEE (reference sequence). CDR3 sequence (DNA): TGTGCCAGCAGCTTCGACGCTTGGGGCACTGAAGCTTTCTTT. It yields the protein CASSFDAWGTEAFF.

The CDR3 is CASSMVRDYEQYF. The CDR3 bases are TGTGCCAGTAGTATGGTCAGGGACTACGAGCAGTACTTC. The chain recombines TRBV19 with TRBJ2-7; weak D call: TRBD1 (5 bases). The V gene's germline CDR1 is LNHDA and CDR2 SQIVND (reference sequence). This CDR3 spans 13 amino acids. The V end lost 3 bases, the J end lost 3 bases, and 9 bases lay between the germline ends.

This clone was seen only once. The genes are TRBV11-2 and TRBJ2-1, with D maybe TRBD2 (5 bases). V lost 10 bases and J 6 bases, leaving 10 bases between the germline ends. CDR3 length equals 11 residues. Germline CDR1 reads SGHAT; CDR2 reads FQNNGV. The CDR3 sequence is CATGRSNEQFF. The CDR3 DNA sequence: TGTGCCACGGGAAGATCCAATGAGCAGTTCTTC.

This clone was counted a single time. The rearrangement joins TRBV10-2 to TRBJ2-7, with D maybe TRBD2 (6 bases). The V and J ends lost 3 bases and 6 bases respectively, with 9 bases between them. The CDR3 has 12 residues. Per germline, CDR1 WSHSY and CDR2 SAAADI. Here the CDR3 DNA reads TGCGCCAGCAGTGATGTGGGGGGCGAGCAGTACTTC. This encodes CASSDVGGEQYF.

This clone was seen just once. This chain uses TRBV19 with TRBJ2-7; D gene ambiguous. This CDR3 is built from 13 residues. Germline CDR1 reads LNHDA; CDR2 reads SQIVND (reference sequence). V was clipped by 0 bases and J by 4 bases, with 7 bases between them. Here the CDR3 reads CASSIDHGYEQYF. DNA of the CDR3: TGTGCCAGTAGTATAGACCACGGTTACGAGCAGTACTTC.

The chain combines TRBV7-6 with TRBJ1-5; 7 bases agree with TRBD1. The trim removed 3 bases at V and 7 bases at J, leaving 9 bases unmatched. This CDR3 has 15 amino acids. Germline lookup yields CDR1 SGHVS and CDR2 FNYEAQ. CDR3 protein: CASSFSPGGSQPQHF. CDR3 DNA: TGTGCCAGCAGCTTTTCCCCAGGGGGGTCCCAGCCCCAGCATTTT. Full variable domain (missing parts from reference TRBV7-6 and TRBJ1-5): GAGVSQSPRYKVTKRGQDVALRCDPISGHVSLYWYRQALGQGPEFLTYFNYEAQQDKSGLPNDRFSAERPEGSISTLTIQRTEQRDSAMYRCASSFSPGGSQPQHFGDGTRLSIL.

This chain joins TRBV11-3 and TRBJ2-7, with 10 bases identical to TRBD1. In germline, CDR1 is SGHNT, CDR2 YENEEA. The CDR3 has 15 residues. The ends lost 5 bases at V and 3 bases at J; junction bases unmatched: 7. DNA for the CDR3: TGTGCCAGCAGCGGATCGGACAGGGGGGTCTACGAGCAGTACTTC. Protein: CASSGSDRGVYEQYF.

The gene calls are TRBV7-2 and TRBJ2-7, with D uncertain. This CDR3 contains 15 residues. The germline V gene has CDR1 SGHTA and CDR2 FQGNSA. The V end was cut by 2 bases, the J end by 3 bases, with 14 bases between. CDR3 in amino acids: CASSLRALGDYEQYF. CDR3 nucleotide sequence: TGTGCCAGCAGCTTAAGGGCGCTAGGAGACTACGAGCAGTACTTC.

V gene TRBV9 combines with J gene TRBJ2-5; D is undetermined. Germline-derived CDR1 and CDR2 are SGDLS and YYNGEE. The ends were cut back, 3 bases at V and 2 bases at J, with 8 bases in the middle. The CDR3 loop spans 13 amino acids. In nucleotides, the CDR3 is TGTGCCAGCAGCGGTCAAACTCAAGAGACCCAGTACTTC. Protein: CASSGQTQETQYF.

V usage is TRBV5-1 and J usage is TRBJ2-7; 11 bases fit TRBD2. This CDR3 comprises 16 residues. Germline assignment: CDR1 SGHRS and CDR2 YFSETQ. V was pared by 2 bases and J by 8 bases, with 12 bases of the junction left unmatched. CDR3 protein: CASSLGLAGGLVQQYF. The CDR3 DNA sequence: TGCGCCAGCAGCTTAGGACTAGCGGGTGGCCTAGTGCAGCAGTACTTC.

This chain uses TRBV5-1 with TRBJ2-3; TRBD2 matches at 9 bases. CDR3 length: 17 residues. The V gene end was trimmed by 0 bases and the J gene end by 5 bases; junction bases not matched to a gene: 10. Germline lookup yields CDR1 SGHRS and CDR2 YFSETQ. CDR3 DNA sequence: TGCGCCAGCAGCTTGGAGCGGGCGGGAGGGCCAGAAGATACGCAGTATTTT. It yields the protein CASSLERAGGPEDTQYF.

As DNA, the CDR3 is TGCGCCAGCAGCCAACTGGGACAGGGGTCTCGGGCTTTCTTT. Its protein is CASSQLGQGSRAFF. V is TRBV4-1 and J is TRBJ1-1, with 10 bases matching TRBD1. CDR1 and CDR2 from the germline V gene are MGHRA and YSYEKL. The length of the CDR3 is 14 residues. Trimming took 2 bases from V and 11 from J; bases not matched to a gene: 8.